This T cell receptor beta chain was retrieved from a study of radiotherapy plus CTLA-4 blockade in lung cancer. TCRdb's copy holds only in-frame clones and misses some; the assay was immunoSEQ multiplex PCR. The sample yields approximately 69,000 clones, roughly three quarters seen once. This clonotype was obtained from a human donor with non-small cell lung cancer who had a complete response to radiotherapy plus ipilimumab. Sample: peripheral blood, taken from a patient treated with radiotherapy plus ipilimumab.

This CDR3 is CASSLSSRNTEAFF. CDR3 bases: TGTGCCAGCAGCTTATCAAGCAGAAACACTGAAGCTTTCTTT. V usage is TRBV7-2 and J usage is TRBJ1-1, with D hard to call. Germline V gives CDR1 SGHTA, CDR2 FQGNSA. V lost 2 bases, J lost 2 bases, and 9 bases lay in between. The CDR3 covers 14 residues.